The clone carrying this T cell receptor beta chain has just a few counts. Original data processing: Researchers report that nucleated cell counts were estimated from reference gene primer amplification. Clones were read by immunoSEQ multiplex PCR, and TCRdb kept only the in-frame ones, dropping some. The V and J calls and clone size come from that table; D and trimming were worked out from the DNA. The table shows 300,000 to 400,000 clones, with about 89% occurring only once. The data derive from a study of blood T cell repertoires in COVID-19. This CDR3 region has 15 residues. V trimming: 4 bases; J trimming: 0 bases; junction bases outside the gene matches: 2. The germline V gene encodes CDR1 MNHEY and CDR2 SVGAGI.

This receptor was identified in a woman between 50 and 59 years old with COVID-19, enrolled during active disease. Source material: peripheral blood. The chain combines TRBV6-5 with TRBJ2-7; 11 bases fit TRBD2. The CDR3: CASSWGTSGSYEQYF. DNA for the CDR3: TGTGCCAGCAGTTGGGGGACTAGCGGCTCCTACGAGCAGTACTTC.